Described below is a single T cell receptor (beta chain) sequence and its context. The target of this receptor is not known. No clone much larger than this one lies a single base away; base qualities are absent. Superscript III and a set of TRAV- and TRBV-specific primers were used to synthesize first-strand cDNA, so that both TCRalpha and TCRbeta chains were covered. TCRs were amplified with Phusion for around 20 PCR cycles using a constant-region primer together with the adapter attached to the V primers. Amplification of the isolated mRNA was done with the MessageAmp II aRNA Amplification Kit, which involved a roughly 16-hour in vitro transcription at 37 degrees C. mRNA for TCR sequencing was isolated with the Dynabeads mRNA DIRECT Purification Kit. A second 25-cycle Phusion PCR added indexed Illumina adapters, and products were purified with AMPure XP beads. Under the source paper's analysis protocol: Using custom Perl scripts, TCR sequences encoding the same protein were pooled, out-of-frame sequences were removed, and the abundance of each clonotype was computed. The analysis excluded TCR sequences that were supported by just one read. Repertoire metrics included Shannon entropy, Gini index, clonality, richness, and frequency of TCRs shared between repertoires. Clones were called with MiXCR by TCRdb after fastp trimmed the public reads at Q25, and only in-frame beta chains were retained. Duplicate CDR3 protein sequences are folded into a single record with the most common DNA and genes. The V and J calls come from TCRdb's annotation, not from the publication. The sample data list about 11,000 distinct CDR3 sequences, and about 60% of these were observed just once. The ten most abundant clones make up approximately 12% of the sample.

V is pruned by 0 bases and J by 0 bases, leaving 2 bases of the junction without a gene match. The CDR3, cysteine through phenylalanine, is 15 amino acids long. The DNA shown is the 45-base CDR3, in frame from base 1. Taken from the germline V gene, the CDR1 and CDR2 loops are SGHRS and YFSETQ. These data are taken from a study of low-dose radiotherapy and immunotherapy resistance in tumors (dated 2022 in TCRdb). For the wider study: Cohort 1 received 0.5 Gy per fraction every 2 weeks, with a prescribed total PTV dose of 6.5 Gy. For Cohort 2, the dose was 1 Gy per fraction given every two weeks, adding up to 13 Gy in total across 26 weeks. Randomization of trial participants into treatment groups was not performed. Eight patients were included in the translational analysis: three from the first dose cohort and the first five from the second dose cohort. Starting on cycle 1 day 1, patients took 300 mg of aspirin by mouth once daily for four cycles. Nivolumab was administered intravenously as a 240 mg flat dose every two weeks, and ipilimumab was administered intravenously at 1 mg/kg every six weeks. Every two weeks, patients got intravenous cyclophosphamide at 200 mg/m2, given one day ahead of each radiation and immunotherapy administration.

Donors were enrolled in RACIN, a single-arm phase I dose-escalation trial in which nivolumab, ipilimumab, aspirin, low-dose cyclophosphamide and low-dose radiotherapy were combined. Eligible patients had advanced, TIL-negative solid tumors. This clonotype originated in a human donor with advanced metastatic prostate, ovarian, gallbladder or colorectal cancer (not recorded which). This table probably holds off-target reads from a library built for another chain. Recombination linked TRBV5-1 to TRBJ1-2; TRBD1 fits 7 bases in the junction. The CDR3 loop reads CASSLGDRANYGYTF. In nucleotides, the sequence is TGCGCCAGCAGCTTGGGGGACAGAGCTAACTATGGCTACACCTTC.